These 14 T cell receptor beta chains were all obtained from the same sample, sequenced in a study of control samples from healthy donors and cancer patients. The assay was immunoSEQ multiplex PCR, and TCRdb's table has in-frame clones only and misses some. The data show 95,000 to 150,000 clones, around 87% seen once. Material for sequencing was blood. Receptor source: a middle-aged man in good health.

The chain carries TRBV2 and TRBJ1-2; 9 nucleotides align to TRBD1. This CDR3 spans 12 amino acids. The germline V gene has CDR1 SNHLY and CDR2 FYNNEI. J lost 8 bases, V lost 7 bases, and 5 bases had no gene match. CDR3 nucleotides: TGTGCCAGCAATCGGGACAGGGAGGGCTACACCTTC. It translates to CASNRDREGYTF.

In this sample, this clone turned up once. V and J are TRBV6-1 and TRBJ2-7; D is possibly TRBD2 (6 bases). Germline V gene sequence: CDR1 MNHNS, CDR2 SASEGT. This CDR3 comprises 14 residues. The V end lost 3 bases, the J end lost 3 bases, and 12 bases lay between the germline ends. The CDR3 region has the DNA TGTGCCAGCAGTGAGGTAGCGGCAAGCTACGAGCAGTACTTC. Residues: CASSEVAASYEQYF.

V is TRBV12-3 or TRBV12-4 and J is TRBJ1-2; TRBD1 is a possible D gene (5 bases). The CDR3 is 12 residues long. V lost 10 bases and J 6 bases, leaving 15 bases between the germline ends. The CDR3 loop reads CAIRSGVHGYTF. CDR3 sequence (DNA): TGTGCCATCCGGTCGGGGGTTCATGGCTACACCTTC.

The chain uses TRBV3-1 (or the pseudogene TRBV3-2) and TRBJ2-3; 7 positions agree with TRBD2. Trimming at V came to 4 bases and at J to 2 bases, leaving 9 bases not matched to a gene. CDR1 is LGHDT, CDR2 YNNKEL, per germline (reference sequence). The CDR3 is 16 residues long. CDR3 residues: CASSRGRRGYTDTQYF. Here the CDR3 DNA reads TGTGCCAGCAGCCGGGGTAGGCGGGGGTACACAGATACGCAGTATTTT.

The chain is built from TRBV5-6 and TRBJ2-1; D is unresolved. Between the trimmed V and J ends, which lost 3 bases and 5 bases, there was a span of 6 bases. Looked up from germline, CDR1 is SGHDT and CDR2 is YYEEEE. CDR3 size: 12 residues. For the CDR3, the DNA is TGTGCCAGCAGCTACGGCCACAATGAGCAGTTCTTC. Its protein is CASSYGHNEQFF. Together with reference TRBV5-6 and TRBJ2-1, the CDR3 gives the full variable domain: DAGVTQSPTHLIKTRGQQVTLRCSPKSGHDTVSWYQQALGQGPQFIFQYYEEEERQRGNFPDRFSGHQFPNYSSELNVNALLLGDSALYLCASSYGHNEQFFGPGTRLTVL.

This chain links TRBV4-3 with TRBJ1-2; D remains ambiguous. Germline assignment: CDR1 LGHNA and CDR2 YSLEER. V gave up 1 base and J gave up 4 bases, with 10 bases separating them. The CDR3 runs 14 residues. The CDR3 protein is CASSQVRGSYGYTF. The CDR3 nucleotides read TGCGCCAGCAGCCAAGTCCGGGGATCCTATGGCTACACCTTC.

This clone showed up just a few times. This sequence joins TRBV6-2 or TRBV6-3 and TRBJ2-1, with TRBD2 matching over 8 bases. V lost 5 bases, J lost 6 bases, and 15 bases stayed unmatched. Germline V gene sequence: CDR1 MNHEY, CDR2 SVGEGT. The length of the CDR3 is 17 residues. DNA of the CDR3: TGTGCCAGCAGTCCCGGGGGGGTCCGCCCGAGTTTCAATGAGCAGTTCTTC. Translating it yields CASSPGGVRPSFNEQFF.

CDR3 protein: CASSLRGLGTQYF. In DNA, the CDR3 is TGTGCCAGCAGCTTACGGGGCCTGGGGACCCAGTACTTC. This rearrangement joins TRBV5-6 to TRBJ2-5, with D perhaps being TRBD1 or TRBD2 (5 bases each). The V end lost 2 bases, the J end lost 7 bases, and 12 bases lay between the germline ends. CDR3 length: 13 residues. Germline loops: CDR1 SGHDT, CDR2 YYEEEE.

The genes are TRBV5-5 and TRBJ2-3, with D perhaps matching TRBD1 (6 bases). From germline, CDR1 is SGHKS and CDR2 YYEKEE (reference sequence). The CDR3 covers 13 residues. Trimming removed 4 bases at V and 9 bases at J, with 15 bases between. This CDR3 is CASSLEQGGTQYF. The CDR3 DNA is TGTGCCAGCAGCCTAGAACAGGGCGGGACGCAGTATTTT.

The genes are TRBV12-3 or TRBV12-4 and TRBJ2-3; D possibly matches TRBD1 or TRBD2 (6 bases each). V lost 5 bases to trimming and J lost 3 bases, with 9 bases between them. CDR3 size: 13 residues. The CDR3 nucleotides read TGTGCCAGCAGTGGGGGGCGAACAGATACGCAGTATTTT. Residues: CASSGGRTDTQYF.

The chain has TRBV7-6 and TRBJ2-3; 7 nucleotides agree with TRBD1. The junction had 2 bases not matched to a gene; V was cut back by 4 bases and J by 1 base. The CDR3 consists of 14 residues. Per the germline V gene, CDR1 is SGHVS and CDR2 is FNYEAQ. The CDR3 region has the DNA TGTGCCAGCAGCTCTGGACAGGGCACAGATACGCAGTATTTT. Amino acids: CASSSGQGTDTQYF.

This clone was found a few times. The rearrangement joins TRBV19 to TRBJ1-4; 8 nucleotides align to TRBD1. Germline lookup yields CDR1 LNHDA and CDR2 SQIVND (reference sequence). The CDR3 has 13 amino acids. V lost 9 bases and J lost 8; bases outside the gene matches: 8. The CDR3, as DNA: TGTGCCAGCCAAGGACAGGGATGGGAAAAACTGTTTTTT. Amino acid sequence: CASQGQGWEKLFF.

The chain links TRBV11-1 to TRBJ2-3; possibly TRBD2 for D (6 bases). V shed 3 bases and J shed 5 bases, with 9 bases lying between them. The germline CDR1 and CDR2 sequences are SGHAT and FQDESV (reference sequence). This CDR3 comprises 13 residues. CDR3 DNA: TGTGCCAGCAGCTTGCGGGGTATAGATACGCAGTATTTT. It codes for CASSLRGIDTQYF.

The chain couples TRBV25-1 to TRBJ1-1; D ambiguous. Trimming shortened V by 4 bases and J by 2 bases, and 8 bases separated the two germline ends. This CDR3 is 13 amino acids long. Germline loops: CDR1 MGHDK, CDR2 SYGVNS. CDR3 coding DNA: TGTGCCAGCAGTGCACCACTTAACACTGAAGCTTTCTTT. It encodes CASSAPLNTEAFF.